Below, 7 T cell receptor beta chains from the same sample are listed, as sequenced in a study of blood T cell repertoires in COVID-19. This table comes from immunoSEQ multiplex PCR, and its TCRdb copy is limited to in-frame clones, with some not included. The table includes under 65,000 clones, about 81% detected once. Sequencing was carried out using peripheral blood. All receptors derive from a man between 60 and 75 years old with COVID-19, enrolled during active disease.

The DNA for the CDR3 is TGCGCCAGCAGCCAAGCGGCCCTGTCGGGGGATGAGCAGTTCTTC. As protein: CASSQAALSGDEQFF. The chain combines TRBV4-1 with TRBJ2-1, with D possibly matching TRBD2 (6 bases). V was cut by 1 base and J by 8 bases, with 15 bases left in between. Germline V CDR1 and CDR2: MGHRA, YSYEKL. The CDR3 has 15 amino acids.

The rearrangement joins TRBV7-3 to TRBJ2-2; D possibly corresponds to TRBD2 (5 bases). This CDR3 is 15 amino acids long. The V gene's germline CDR1 is SGHTA and CDR2 FQGTGA. Trimming left V 2 bases short and J 1 base short, with 8 bases between. CDR3 nucleotide sequence: TGTGCCAGCAGCTTATTAGCGCGGAACACCGGGGAGCTGTTTTTT. Amino acid sequence: CASSLLARNTGELFF.

V is TRBV6-1 and J is TRBJ2-1; D remains unclear. Trimming took off 4 bases at V and 8 bases at J, with 6 bases between the two ends. Germline V gene sequence: CDR1 MNHNS, CDR2 SASEGT. CDR3 length: 11 residues. This chain's CDR3 is CASSAMYEQFF. The CDR3 DNA follows: TGTGCCAGCAGTGCCATGTATGAGCAGTTCTTC.

The chain links TRBV7-3 to TRBJ1-3, with 7 bases identical to TRBD1. The CDR3 totals 15 residues. Germline V gene lookup returns CDR1 SGHTA and CDR2 FQGTGA. V shed 5 bases and J 4 bases; nucleotides not matched to a gene: 8. The CDR3 DNA reads TGTGCCAGCAGCCCCACCCCGGGACAGGGAAACACCATATATTTT. Translation gives CASSPTPGQGNTIYF.

The genes are TRBV19 and TRBJ2-2, with a possible D match to TRBD2 (5 bases). The germline V gene encodes CDR1 LNHDA and CDR2 SQIVND (reference sequence). CDR3 length: 14 residues. Trimming removed 7 bases from V and 5 bases from J, with 14 bases in between. In nucleotides, the CDR3 is TGTGCCAGTACCGACAAACCGGGGACCGGGGAGCTGTTTTTT. The encoded protein is CASTDKPGTGELFF.

The CDR3 reads CASSLALAIQGSGELFF. CDR3 in DNA: TGTGCCAGCAGCTTAGCCCTTGCCATACAGGGGTCCGGGGAGCTGTTTTTT. J is TRBJ2-2 and V is TRBV7-9, with 7 positions matching TRBD1. The germline V gene has CDR1 SEHNR and CDR2 FQNEAQ (reference sequence). The CDR3 loop spans 17 amino acids. Losses at the gene ends were 0 bases for V and 6 bases for J; bases not matched to a gene: 10.

The rearrangement links TRBV5-1 to TRBJ2-2; 12 positions agree with TRBD1. Germline trimming cut 1 base from V and 8 bases from J; bases unmatched to any gene: 3. This CDR3 has 15 residues. Germline V gene lookup returns CDR1 SGHRS and CDR2 YFSETQ. The CDR3 bases are TGCGCCAGCAGCTTGTTGGGACAGGGGGCTGGGGAGCTGTTTTTT. It yields the protein CASSLLGQGAGELFF.